The clone carrying this T cell receptor beta chain was picked up one time. Original processing notes: Reference gene primers were amplified, and this amplification served to estimate nucleated cell counts. This table comes from immunoSEQ multiplex PCR, and its TCRdb copy is limited to in-frame clones, with some not included. V and J calls and clone size are copied from that table; D and trimming were computed from the DNA. Of around 15,000 clones in the sample, 88% were seen once. This entry belongs to a study of blood T cell repertoires in COVID-19. About the research overall: Sites in the United States, Italy and Spain provided acute and convalescent COVID-19 samples. T cells, B-cell-depleted T cells, or PBMCs provided the cDNA or gDNA that served as material.

The sample was peripheral blood. The TCR sequence derives from a human donor in a cohort sampled during active COVID-19.

DNA for the CDR3: TGTGCCAGCAGTGGTCCAGGCTACTATGGCTACACCTTC. Protein sequence: CASSGPGYYGYTF. V usage is TRBV6-2 or TRBV6-3 and J usage is TRBJ1-2; no clear D gene. Germline assignment: CDR1 MNHEY and CDR2 SVGEGT. V lost 5 bases to trimming and J lost 3 bases, with 10 bases between them. CDR3 size: 13 residues.